The rows below give T cell receptor beta chains drawn from one sample of a study of early T cells in non-severe SARS-CoV-2 infection. TCRdb re-called the 5' RACE reads through MiXCR, storing one row per CDR3 protein. The sample yields 50,000 to 70,000 distinct CDR3 sequences, about 15% seen once. The material sequenced was whole blood, taken at baseline. Every receptor here comes from an adult who was a healthcare worker with PCR-confirmed SARS-CoV-2 infection or an uninfected control (not recorded which). Each CDR3 is given with its conserved first and last residue. The D gene is left open where the match is weak. Not every row has a clone size; where given, it reads once, few, many or a size class.

TRBJ2-7 | few | TRBV28 | TRBD1 | TGTGCCAGCAGAGATGGGACAGGGCCCTCCTACGAGCAGTACTTC | CASRDGTGPSYEQYF
TRBJ2-2 | few | TRBV28 | - | TGTGCCAGCAGGGAACCGAACACCGGGGAGCTGTTTTTT | CASREPNTGELFF
TRBJ2-3 | - | TRBV9 | - | TGTGCCAGCAGCATAACTTCGGGACAAGGAAGAACTAGCACAGATACGCAGTATTTT | CASSITSGQGRTSTDTQYF
TRBJ1-1 | - | TRBV11-2 | TRBD1 | TGTGCCAGCAGCTTCAGGGGGATGAACACTGAAGCTTTCTTT | CASSFRGMNTEAFF
TRBJ1-4 | few | TRBV7-9 | - | TGTGCCAGCAGCCCGCGGGACGGACCTAATCTATTTTTT | CASSPRDGPNLFF
TRBJ2-5 | few | TRBV10-2 | - | TGCGCCAGCAGTGAGTCTTCGACCCAGTACTTC | CASSESSTQYF
TRBJ1-2 | - | TRBV5-1 | TRBD1 | TGCGCCAGCAGCTCGACAGGGGAAAATGGCTACACCTTC | CASSSTGENGYTF
TRBJ2-1 | few | TRBV20-1 | TRBD2 | TGCAGTGCTAGACCTAGCGGGACGGGGGAGCAGTTCTTC | CSARPSGTGEQFF
TRBJ1-1 | - | TRBV29-1 | - | TGCAGCGTCGGATGGGGGACGGACACTGAAGCTTTCTTT | CSVGWGTDTEAFF
TRBJ1-5 | few | TRBV28 | - | TGTGCCAGCAGTTTATATCCGCAGCCCCAGCATTTT | CASSLYPQPQHF
TRBJ2-2 | few | TRBV14 | TRBD2 | TGTGCCAGCAGCCTCCGGCGGGGGACTCGCACCGGGGAGCTGTTTTTT | CASSLRRGTRTGELFF
TRBJ1-6 | - | TRBV12-3/TRBV12-4 | - | TGTGCCAGCAGTTTCGCGGGGAGAAACTCACCCCTCCACTTT | CASSFAGRNSPLHF
TRBJ2-7 | few | TRBV10-1 | - | TGCGCCAGCAGTACCGGGACAACTTACGAGCAGTACTTC | CASSTGTTYEQYF
TRBJ2-1 | - | TRBV12-5 | - | TGTGCTAGTGGTTTTGACAATGAGCAGTTCTTC | CASGFDNEQFF
TRBJ1-4 | - | TRBV29-1 | - | - | CSVGTGTGLIEFF
TRBJ2-3 | - | TRBV29-1 | TRBD1 | TGCAGCGTTGTCGACAGGGTCCCAGATACGCAGTATTTT | CSVVDRVPDTQYF
TRBJ2-3 | few | TRBV5-1 | - | TGCGCCAGCAGCTCGATGGACGGCGAAGATACGCAGTATTTT | CASSSMDGEDTQYF
TRBJ2-7 | few | TRBV29-1 | - | TGCAGCGTTGTGGACAGCTCCTACGAGCAGTACTTC | CSVVDSSYEQYF
TRBJ2-1 | - | TRBV29-1 | - | TGCAGCGTTGATAGGGACGGGCATGAGCAGTTCTTC | CSVDRDGHEQFF
TRBJ2-2 | - | TRBV10-1 | TRBD2 | TGCGCCAGCAGTGAAGTGCGAGCGGGAGAAACCGGGGAGCTGTTTTTT | CASSEVRAGETGELFF
TRBJ1-2 | - | TRBV18 | TRBD1 | TGTGCCAGCTCACCCCTGGACAGGCCGCTCTACACCTTC | CASSPLDRPLYTF
TRBJ2-3 | - | TRBV7-6 | - | TGTGCCAGCAGCACCAACCCCCCAGGGCCCACAGATACGCAGTATTTT | CASSTNPPGPTDTQYF
TRBJ2-7 | - | TRBV13 | - | TGTGCCAGCAGCTCCCGGGTAGCGGTAACCTACGAGCAGTACTTC | CASSSRVAVTYEQYF
TRBJ1-2 | - | TRBV28 | - | TGTGCCAGCGGTAACAGGGCGAACTATGGCTACACCTTC | CASGNRANYGYTF
TRBJ2-7 | - | TRBV7-9 | - | TGTGCCAGCAGCTGGGACGGGAGACGGAACGAGCAGTACTTC | CASSWDGRRNEQYF
TRBJ2-1 | many | TRBV29-1 | - | TGCAGCGATTTAGGGTTTGCGAATGAGCAGTTCTTC | CSDLGFANEQFF
TRBJ1-1 | - | TRBV12-3/TRBV12-4 | - | TGTGCCAGCAGTTTGGTTCAGGGGAGGACTGAAGCTTTCTTT | CASSLVQGRTEAFF
TRBJ2-7 | few | TRBV18 | - | TGTGCCAGCTCACTCGTTCTCTACGAGCAGTACTTC | CASSLVLYEQYF